This T cell receptor (beta chain) was captured by sequencing in a study of graft-versus-host responses after intestinal transplantation. About the research overall: All recipients were given anti-thymocyte globulin induction, and tacrolimus and steroids were then administered for three to four years.

The V end was cut by 4 bases, the J end by 1 base, with 10 bases between. This CDR3 is 14 amino acids long. Germline CDR1 SGHVS, CDR2 FNYEAQ. Some clones are missing from TCRdb's copy, which holds only in-frame ones; the method was immunoSEQ multiplex PCR. The table records roughly 120,000 clones, about nine tenths of them present only once. Concerning this clone itself: Its antigen is as yet unknown.

The J gene is TRBJ1-2, the V gene TRBV7-6, with D perhaps TRBD1 (6 bases). This sequence was found in a human donor who received an intestinal transplant. This specimen was unstimulated CD4+ T cells sorted from spleen or lymph node cells, taken before intestinal transplant. CDR3 residues: CASSSPGHNYGYTF. CDR3 sequence (DNA): TGTGCCAGCAGCTCCCCGGGACATAACTATGGCTACACCTTC. Variable domain in full (rest from reference TRBV7-6 and TRBJ1-2): GAGVSQSPRYKVTKRGQDVALRCDPISGHVSLYWYRQALGQGPEFLTYFNYEAQQDKSGLPNDRFSAERPEGSISTLTIQRTEQRDSAMYRCASSSPGHNYGYTFGSGTRLTVV.